The rows below give T cell receptor beta chains drawn from one sample of a study of human T cells and chemical hapten exposure. MiXCR, applied by TCRdb to the RACE reads, yields one record per CDR3 protein. The table has tens of thousands of distinct CDR3 sequences, approximately 9.4% seen once. The input for sequencing was whole blood, taken in connection with sensitization to the hapten diphenylcyclopropenone (DPC). These TCRs come from a woman aged 40 to 55 with alopecia areata. Some clones in this sample may be carry-over from other donors' samples. The CDR3 runs from the conserved cysteine through the conserved F or W. D genes are given only for firm matches. Some rows have no size entry. The others give once, few or many, or a class for an expanded clone.

j_call	clone_size	v_call	d_call	cdr3_nt	cdr3_aa
TRBJ2-7	NA	TRBV12-3/TRBV12-4	NA	TGTGCCAGCAGTCCACGGGCCATGGGGCACGGGCAGTACTTC	CASSPRAMGHGQYF
TRBJ1-2	many	TRBV5-4	NA	TGTGCCAGCAGCTTAAACAGGGCGACAAACTATGGCTACACCTTC	CASSLNRATNYGYTF
TRBJ2-5	NA	TRBV7-7	NA	TGTGCCAGCTCCCCCGAGCCCACCCCCCAAGAGACCCAGTACTTC	CASSPEPTPQETQYF
TRBJ2-3	many	TRBV9	NA	TGTGCCAGCAGCGCCACCTTGGGCACAGATACGCAGTATTTT	CASSATLGTDTQYF
TRBJ2-7	NA	TRBV5-1	NA	TGCGCCAGCAGCTTGGAAGGCAGGCAATTCGAGCAGTACTTC	CASSLEGRQFEQYF
TRBJ1-3	many	TRBV7-2	NA	TGTGCCAGCAGCTTGCAGACTTGGGGAAACACCATATATTTT	CASSLQTWGNTIYF
TRBJ2-2	NA	TRBV4-3	TRBD2	TGCGCCAGCAGCCAAGAGACTCTAGCGGGGGGTGACACCGGGGAGCTGTTTTTT	CASSQETLAGGDTGELFF
TRBJ2-7	NA	TRBV5-1	TRBD1	TGCGCCAGCAGCTCCTCTTGGACAGGAACCTACGAGCAGTACTTC	CASSSSWTGTYEQYF
TRBJ2-7	many	TRBV7-2	NA	TGTGCCAGCAGCTTAAGCAGGGGGGGAACTGTTGAGCAGTACTTC	CASSLSRGGTVEQYF
TRBJ1-4	few	TRBV5-1	NA	TGCGCCAGCAGCTTGGATCTGGACAAACGTGAAAAACTGTTTTTT	CASSLDLDKREKLFF
TRBJ1-1	many	TRBV28	NA	TGTGCCAGCAGTCCACCTACAAGGAACACTGAAGCTTTCTTT	CASSPPTRNTEAFF
TRBJ1-5	NA	TRBV24-1	NA	TGTGCCACCAGTGACAACACAGGGCTCAATCAGCCCCAGCATTTT	CATSDNTGLNQPQHF
TRBJ2-7	many	TRBV4-3	TRBD1	TGCGCCAGCAGCGTAGGGGGACAGGACTCCTACGAGCAGTACTTC	CASSVGGQDSYEQYF
TRBJ2-1	many	TRBV2	NA	TGTGCCAGCAGTGTATACAGGGTCGCGGTGAATGAGCAGTTCTTC	CASSVYRVAVNEQFF
TRBJ1-4	once	TRBV11-2	TRBD1	TGTGTCAGCAGCCGACAGGGGGTGGATGAAAAACTGTTTTTT	CVSSRQGVDEKLFF
TRBJ1-5	many	TRBV9	TRBD1	TGTGCCAGCAGCGTAGGGACAGGATGGAATCAGCCCCAGCATTTT	CASSVGTGWNQPQHF
TRBJ2-3	NA	TRBV20-1	TRBD2	TGCAGTGCCAAAAACAGCGGGGGGGCCGCAGATACGCAGTATTTT	CSAKNSGGAADTQYF
TRBJ2-1	many	TRBV6-2/TRBV6-3	TRBD2	TGTGCCAGCTGTAGCGGGGGGGTAAGCTCCTACAATGAGCAGTTCTTC	CASCSGGVSSYNEQFF
TRBJ1-1	NA	TRBV6-1	NA	TGTGCCAGCAGTGAAGGGGGGGAGAACGCTGAAGCTTTCTTT	CASSEGGENAEAFF
TRBJ2-7	many	TRBV20-1	NA	TGCAGTGCTAGACCCCTAGGTGACGAGCAGTACTTC	CSARPLGDEQYF
TRBJ2-2	many	TRBV29-1	NA	TGCAGCGTTTGGGCCGTACCCAACACCGGGGAGCTGTTTTTT	CSVWAVPNTGELFF
TRBJ2-7	few	TRBV28	NA	TGTGCCAGCAGTTTCCCCCCGGTTGCGGGGACCTACGAGCAGTACTTC	CASSFPPVAGTYEQYF
TRBJ2-6	few	TRBV7-9	NA	TGTGCCAGCAGCTTAGAACATCCCGGGGCCAACGTCCTGACTTTC	CASSLEHPGANVLTF
TRBJ2-7	few	TRBV7-6	NA	TGTGCCAGCAGCTTAGAAGCGTCCAGGGTCAAGTACGAGCAGTACTTC	CASSLEASRVKYEQYF
TRBJ2-1	many	TRBV6-1	NA	TGTGCCCTAGGCAGGGAGCAAAACAATGAGCAGTTCTTC	CALGREQNNEQFF
TRBJ2-2	few	TRBV11-2	NA	TGTGCCAGCAGCGTTTCTACCGGGGAGCTGTTTTTT	CASSVSTGELFF
TRBJ1-2	many	TRBV28	NA	TGTGCCAGCAGTTTAGAAGACTATGGCTACACCTTC	CASSLEDYGYTF
TRBJ1-1	NA	TRBV6-6	NA	TGTGCCAGCAGTCCTGCCGGGGGTTGGGGGACTGAAGCTTTCTTT	CASSPAGGWGTEAFF
TRBJ1-3	many	TRBV2	NA	TGTGCCAGCAGCCCACAGGGATCCTCTGGAAACACCATATATTTT	CASSPQGSSGNTIYF
TRBJ1-1	many	TRBV29-1	TRBD1	TGCAGCGTTGAACGGACAGGGAGCACTGAAGCTTTCTTT	CSVERTGSTEAFF
TRBJ1-1	NA	TRBV10-3	NA	TGTGCCATCAGTTCTACCTCACCGGGACAATTGAACACTGAAGCTTTCTTT	CAISSTSPGQLNTEAFF
TRBJ1-2	NA	TRBV29-1	NA	TGCAGCGCCGCCGACTCCAGGGTCGGCTACACCTTC	CSAADSRVGYTF
TRBJ1-3	many	TRBV20-1	TRBD1	TGCAGTGCTAGCCTCAGGGGGTCGGGAAACACCATATATTTT	CSASLRGSGNTIYF
TRBJ1-4	many	TRBV4-2	TRBD1	TGTGCCAGCAGCCGCCCGACAGGGGCCACAACTAATGAAAAACTGTTTTTT	CASSRPTGATTNEKLFF
TRBJ2-7	few	TRBV28	NA	TGTGCCAGCCAAATCAAAGACGGTGACTACGAGCAGTACTTC	CASQIKDGDYEQYF
TRBJ1-1	few	TRBV29-1	NA	TGCAGCGTTGAATCTGGGCTGGGAGCTTTCTTT	CSVESGLGAFF
TRBJ2-5	few	TRBV12-3/TRBV12-4	TRBD2	TGTGCCAGCAGTCCGCCCGTCGGGGGGGCCCAGTACTTC	CASSPPVGGAQYF
TRBJ2-5	many	TRBV6-2/TRBV6-3	NA	TGTGCCAGCTCTCTTGGGCAGCGGCTTCAAGAGACCCAGTACTTC	CASSLGQRLQETQYF
TRBJ2-7	many	TRBV7-8	TRBD1	TGTGCCAGCAGCCTACAGGGGGCGGGCTACGAGCAGTACTTC	CASSLQGAGYEQYF
TRBJ2-7	many	TRBV6-5	NA	TGTGCCAGCAGTTCTCTCCATTTGGAGGGCTACGAGCAGTACTTC	CASSSLHLEGYEQYF
TRBJ2-1	many	TRBV7-6	TRBD2	TGTGCCAGCAGCTCCAGCGGGGGGAGAGGAAGGTTCTTC	CASSSSGGRGRFF
TRBJ1-2	many	TRBV4-1	TRBD1	TGCGCCAGCAGCCAAGAAAGGACAGGGTTGGCTGGCTACACCTTC	CASSQERTGLAGYTF
TRBJ2-1	many	TRBV30	NA	TGTGCCTGGATGGTTAATAATGAGCAGTTCTTC	CAWMVNNEQFF
TRBJ2-7	few	TRBV27	NA	TGTGCCAGCAGTTACACCACAGGGTACGAGCAGTACTTC	CASSYTTGYEQYF
TRBJ2-1	many	TRBV11-2	NA	TGTGCCAGCAGCTTACTACAATACAATGAGCAGTTCTTC	CASSLLQYNEQFF
TRBJ2-3	few	TRBV29-1	NA	TGCAGCGCCCGAGGGGGGGGACAGGATACGCAGTATTTT	CSARGGGQDTQYF
TRBJ2-3	many	TRBV12-3/TRBV12-4	NA	TGTGCCAGCAGTTTAGGAGGAACGCACACAGATACGCAGTATTTT	CASSLGGTHTDTQYF
TRBJ2-3	few	TRBV10-3	TRBD2	TGTGCCATCAGTACTAGCGGCACAGATACGCAGTATTTT	CAISTSGTDTQYF
TRBJ2-7	many	TRBV28	NA	TGTGCCAGCAGTTTTCTATCCGGAAGCTCCTACGAGCAGTACTTC	CASSFLSGSSYEQYF
TRBJ2-7	many	TRBV7-2	NA	TGTGCCAGCAGCTCTGCGTACGAGCAGTACTTC	CASSSAYEQYF
TRBJ2-2	many	TRBV6-5	NA	TGTGCCAGCAGTTACTCTGGGGGTGAGGAGCTGTTTTTT	CASSYSGGEELFF
TRBJ2-7	NA	TRBV18	NA	TGTGCCAGCTCCACTTTAGGCTCCTACGAGCAGTACTTC	CASSTLGSYEQYF